The sequence of this T cell receptor (beta chain) was determined in a study of OX40 agonist ivuxolimab in advanced cancers. Study as a whole: The drug used for patients, ivuxolimab, was an agonistic anti-OX40 (CD134) antibody. Ivuxolimab doses were 0.01, 0.1, 0.3, 1.5, 3 or 10 mg/kg every 2 weeks. There were three patients with partial responses, one having hepatocellular carcinoma and two cutaneous melanoma.

In regard to this clone: Other nucleotide sequences in the sample specify the same CDR3.

This CDR3 spans 13 amino acids. CDR1 is MNHEY and CDR2 is SMNVEV in the germline V gene (reference sequence). Trimming stripped 3 bases from V and 4 bases from J, with 7 bases between. Repertoires were generated with immunoSEQ multiplex PCR, while TCRdb's copy carries only in-frame clones and drops some. The sample yields roughly 15,000 clones, 65% to 80% seen once. Specimen: CD4+ or CD8+ T cells sorted from blood, collected in a trial of the OX40 agonist ivuxolimab. The receptor's source is an adult with an advanced solid tumor such as melanoma, head and neck, liver or kidney cancer. The V gene is TRBV27, the J gene TRBJ1-5; D not resolved. CDR3 protein: CASSFTSNQPQHF. In nucleotides, the CDR3 is TGTGCCAGCAGTTTCACGTCAAATCAGCCCCAGCATTTT.